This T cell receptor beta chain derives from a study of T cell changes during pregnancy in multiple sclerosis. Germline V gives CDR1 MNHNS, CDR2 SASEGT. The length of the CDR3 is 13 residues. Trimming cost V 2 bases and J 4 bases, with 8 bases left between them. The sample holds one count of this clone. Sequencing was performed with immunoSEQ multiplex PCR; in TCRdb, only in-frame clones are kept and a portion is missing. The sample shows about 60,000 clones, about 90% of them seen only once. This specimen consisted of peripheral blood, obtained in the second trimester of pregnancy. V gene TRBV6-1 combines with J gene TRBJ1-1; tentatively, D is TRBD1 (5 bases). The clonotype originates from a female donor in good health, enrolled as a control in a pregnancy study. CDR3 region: CASSEPTVTEAFF. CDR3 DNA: TGTGCCAGCAGTGAACCGACAGTCACTGAAGCTTTCTTT.